This record looks at one T cell receptor (beta chain) sequence and its context. The protocol was immunoSEQ multiplex PCR, while the TCRdb copy is restricted to in-frame clones and leaves out a portion. The sample yields about 140,000 clones, more than 75% seen once. This sample was included in a study of blood T cell repertoires in COVID-19. The sequencing sample was made of peripheral blood. The TCR was taken from a man aged 50-59 years who had recovered from COVID-19.

The CDR3 protein is CASSGAAHYNEQFF. For the CDR3, the DNA is TGTGCCAGCAGTGGGGCAGCTCATTACAATGAGCAGTTCTTC. The chain uses TRBV2 and TRBJ2-1, with D uncertain. The CDR3 is made up of 14 amino acids. V was trimmed by 4 bases and J by 4 bases, leaving 11 bases between them. Germline V gives CDR1 SNHLY, CDR2 FYNNEI. The full variable domain, with the rest looked up from reference TRBV2 and TRBJ2-1, is EPEVTQTPSHQVTQMGQEVILRCVPISNHLYFYWYRQILGQKVEFLVSFYNNEISEKSEIFDDQFSVERPDGSNFTLKIRSTKLEDSAMYFCASSGAAHYNEQFFGPGTRLTVL.